This TCR beta chain was observed in a study of T-cell memory formation after mild COVID-19. Overall study: The study found TCR clusters largely donor specific. Whole-study findings and limits: Memory sampled before infection contained some responding clones, suggesting cross-reactive memory joined.

Trimming took 3 bases from V and 4 from J; bases not matched to a gene: 7. There are 15 residues in the CDR3. Per germline, CDR1 SGHRS and CDR2 YFSETQ. For this clonotype: Its target is unknown.

TCRalpha and TCRbeta libraries used 5'RACE with constant-segment primers and UMIs. TCRdb re-derived calls from the 5' RACE reads in MiXCR, one entry per CDR3 protein. In the table there are about 110,000 distinct CDR3 sequences, roughly a sixth of which are singletons. The receptor's source is a man younger than 35 who had mild COVID-19 (a few samples of this study predate the infection). Cell type and time point are not known. The sequenced sample was PBMCs or a T cell subset sorted from them (not recorded which). The rearrangement uses TRBV5-1 and TRBJ2-5, with 9 nucleotides matching TRBD2. This CDR3 reads CASSSGLAGVETQYF. In DNA, the CDR3 is TGCGCCAGCAGCTCGGGACTAGCTGGGGTAGAGACCCAGTACTTC. The full variable domain, completed using reference TRBV5-1 and TRBJ2-5, is KAGVTQTPRYLIKTRGQQVTLSCSPISGHRSVSWYQQTPGQGLQFLFEYFSETQRNKGNFPGRFSGRQFSNSRSEMNVSTLELGDSALYLCASSSGLAGVETQYFGPGTRLLVL.